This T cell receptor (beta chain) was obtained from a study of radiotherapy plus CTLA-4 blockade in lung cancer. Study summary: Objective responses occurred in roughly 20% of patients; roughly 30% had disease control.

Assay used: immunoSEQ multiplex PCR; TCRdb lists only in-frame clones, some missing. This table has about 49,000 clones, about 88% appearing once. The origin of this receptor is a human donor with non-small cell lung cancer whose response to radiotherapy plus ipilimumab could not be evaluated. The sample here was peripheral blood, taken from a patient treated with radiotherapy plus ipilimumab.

The CDR3 region has the DNA TGTGCCACCAGCAGACCTGGCGGGAGGGCTTTGGAAAACATTCAGTACTTC. This translates into CATSRPGGRALENIQYF. The chain carries TRBV15 and TRBJ2-4, with 9 bases matching TRBD2. CDR1 and CDR2 (germline): LNHNV, YYDKDF (reference sequence). Trimming at V came to 2 bases and at J to 5 bases, leaving 10 bases not matched to a gene. There are 17 residues in the CDR3. The full variable domain, completed using reference TRBV15 and TRBJ2-4, is DAMVIQNPRYQVTQFGKPVTLSCSQTLNHNVMYWYQQKSSQAPKLLFHYYDKDFNNEADTPDNFQSRRPNTSFCFLDIRSPGLGDTAMYLCATSRPGGRALENIQYFGAGTRLSVL.